A single T cell receptor beta chain is shown here with its context. These data come from a study of shared clonotypes between healthy human individuals. Study summary: The donors, two women and a few men, were aged 18 to 49. Plates per donor: three CD4 naive, three CD4 memory, two CD8 naive, one CD8 memory.

Germline V gene sequence: CDR1 KGHSH, CDR2 LQKENI. The CDR3 runs to 13 residues. Trimming removed 3 bases from V and 5 bases from J, with 7 bases in between. Here immunoSEQ multiplex PCR was the method, and the copy in TCRdb shows in-frame clones only, minus some. The sample carries roughly 1 million clones, about 80% recorded once. The clonotype originates from a man aged 18 to 30 in good health. Some clones in this sample may be carry-over from other donors' samples. The gene calls are TRBV18 and TRBJ1-4, with no clear D. The sample consisted of memory CD4+ T cells from PBMCs. Regarding subset: CD45RA-negative fraction. The CDR3 sequence is CASSPSGNEKLFF. CDR3 sequence (DNA): TGTGCCAGCTCACCGTCAGGAAATGAAAAACTGTTTTTT.